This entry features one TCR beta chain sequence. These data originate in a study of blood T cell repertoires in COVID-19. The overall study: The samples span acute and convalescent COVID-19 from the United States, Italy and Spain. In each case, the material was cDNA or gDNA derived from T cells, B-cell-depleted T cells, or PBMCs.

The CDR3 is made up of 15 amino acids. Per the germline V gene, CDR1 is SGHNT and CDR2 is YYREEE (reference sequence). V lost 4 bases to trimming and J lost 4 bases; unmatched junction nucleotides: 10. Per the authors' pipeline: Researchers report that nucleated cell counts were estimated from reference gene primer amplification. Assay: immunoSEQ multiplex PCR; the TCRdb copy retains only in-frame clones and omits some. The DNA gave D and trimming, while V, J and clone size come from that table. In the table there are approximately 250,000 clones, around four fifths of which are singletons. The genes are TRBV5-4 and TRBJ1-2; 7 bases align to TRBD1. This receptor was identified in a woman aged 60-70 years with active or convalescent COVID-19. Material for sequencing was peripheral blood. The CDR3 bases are TGTGCCAGCAGCCCCAGGACAGGAGGAGCCTATGGCTACACCTTC. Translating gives CASSPRTGGAYGYTF.